This passage covers 24 T cell receptor beta chains from one sample sequenced in a study of T cells expressing NK-cell markers. TCRdb re-called the 5' RACE reads and shows each CDR3 protein once, DNA omitted. The sample's table shows 200,000 to 300,000 distinct CDR3 sequences. The sequenced sample consisted of blood T cells: a sorted CD56 or NKG2C T cell subset, CD4+ or CD8+ T cells, or bulk PBMC T cells (not recorded which). The receptors derive from a man aged 18 to 35 in good health.

The chain uses TRBV4-2 and TRBJ1-1; checking the TCRdb D call of TRBD1 is not possible without DNA. The CDR3 is 13 residues long. Germline loops: CDR1 LGHNA, CDR2 YNFKEQ. The CDR3: CASSQGGLGEAFF.

The rearrangement joins TRBV28 to TRBJ2-7; TCRdb's D call of TRBD2 is untestable without DNA. The CDR3 has 15 amino acids. Germline values: CDR1 MDHEN, CDR2 SYDVKM. CDR3 region: CASSEGLARAYEQYF.

The CDR3 sequence is CATSTGNSNQPQHF. The V gene is TRBV24-1, the J gene TRBJ1-5; there is no DNA to check the TCRdb D call of TRBD1. The CDR3 consists of 14 residues. Germline CDR1 reads KGHDR; CDR2 reads SFDVKD.

This chain connects TRBV18 to TRBJ1-4. This CDR3 contains 16 residues. Germline CDR1 KGHSH, CDR2 LQKENI. CDR3 residues: CASSPRTDATNEKLFF.

The chain employs TRBV20-1 and TRBJ2-3. Per the germline V gene, CDR1 is DFQATT and CDR2 is SNEGSKA (reference sequence). The CDR3 is 13 amino acids. This CDR3 is CSASVDSTDTQYF.

The rearrangement uses TRBV24-1 and TRBJ2-2; there is no DNA to check the TCRdb D call of TRBD2. CDR3 length equals 19 residues. CDR1 and CDR2 (germline): KGHDR, SFDVKD. CDR3 sequence reads: CATSDRLSGLAGDTGELFF.

CDR3 protein: CASSYRQGGEQFF. The chain combines TRBV12-3 or TRBV12-4 with TRBJ2-1; the D gene TCRdb calls, TRBD1, cannot be checked with no DNA. The CDR3 loop spans 13 amino acids.

V and J are TRBV25-1 and TRBJ2-7. The CDR3 contains 14 residues. Germline loops: CDR1 MGHDK, CDR2 SYGVNS. This CDR3 reads CASSELKGSYEQYF.

The chain recombines TRBV18 with TRBJ2-5; TCRdb's D gene call, TRBD2, goes unchecked for lack of DNA. This CDR3 comprises 12 residues. CDR1 KGHSH and CDR2 LQKENI come from the germline V gene. CDR3 loop: CASSTSGETQYF.

The chain has TRBV7-2 and TRBJ1-5; TCRdb lists TRBD1, though no DNA is available to test this call. This CDR3 region has 16 residues. Germline loops: CDR1 SGHTA, CDR2 FQGNSA. The CDR3 region is CASSSPGFSGNQPQHF.

V usage is TRBV29-1 and J usage is TRBJ2-1; the D call of TRBD2 rests on TCRdb alone, since no DNA is present to check it. This CDR3 is 20 amino acids long. The germline V gene encodes CDR1 SQVTM and CDR2 ANQGSEA. The CDR3 loop is CSVAGRGSSGRDRNTNEQFF.

The chain carries TRBV4-2 and TRBJ1-6. This CDR3 spans 13 amino acids. Germline-derived CDR1 and CDR2 are LGHNA and YNFKEQ. The CDR3 is CASSQDRTSPLHF.

The V and J genes are TRBV20-1 and TRBJ1-3; TCRdb proposes TRBD1, but this gene call is untestable without DNA. Germline V lookup: CDR1 DFQATT, CDR2 SNEGSKA (reference sequence). The CDR3 runs 14 residues. The CDR3 region is CSASPRVSGNTIYF.

V is TRBV20-1 and J is TRBJ1-2; TCRdb names TRBD1, which stays unverified in the absence of DNA. The CDR3 is made up of 13 amino acids. Looked up from germline, CDR1 is DFQATT and CDR2 is SNEGSKA (reference sequence). CDR3 amino acids: CSAEAQGSYGYTF.

The rearrangement links TRBV6-1 to TRBJ1-2. This CDR3 is 13 amino acids long. Germline assignment: CDR1 MNHNS and CDR2 SASEGT. The CDR3 loop is CASSVDHYYGYTF.

The chain's CDR3 is CSASTGQPLTQYF. The rearrangement uses TRBV20-1 and TRBJ2-5; the TCRdb call, TRBD1, lacks DNA for checking. In germline, CDR1 is DFQATT, CDR2 SNEGSKA (reference sequence). This CDR3 spans 13 amino acids.

The V and J genes are TRBV20-1 and TRBJ2-3; TCRdb gives TRBD2 as the D gene, but with no DNA this cannot be confirmed. The germline V gene has CDR1 DFQATT and CDR2 SNEGSKA (reference sequence). The length of the CDR3 is 16 residues. This CDR3 reads CSANHPTSGRSDTQYF.

The CDR3: CASSWKNGGLSTDTQYF. The rearrangement uses TRBV5-6 and TRBJ2-3; without DNA, the TCRdb call of TRBD2 cannot be checked. The CDR3 has 17 amino acids. Germline V gene sequence: CDR1 SGHDT, CDR2 YYEEEE.

The chain combines TRBV29-1 with TRBJ2-7; TCRdb gives TRBD2 as the D gene, but with no DNA this cannot be confirmed. CDR1 is SQVTM, CDR2 ANQGSEA, per germline. This CDR3 region has 11 residues. The CDR3: CSVGLLNEQYF.

The chain has TRBV5-6 and TRBJ2-4; TCRdb indicates TRBD2, and absent DNA this call remains unverified. Germline V gene sequence: CDR1 SGHDT, CDR2 YYEEEE. The CDR3 contains 16 residues. The CDR3 is CASSKGLAGVENIQYF.

The chain recombines TRBV5-4 with TRBJ2-1; the TCRdb call, TRBD2, lacks DNA for checking. Germline V CDR1 and CDR2: SGHNT, YYREEE (reference sequence). The CDR3 is 15 amino acids. The CDR3 region is CASSLVAGGSNEQFF.

The rearrangement joins TRBV28 to TRBJ2-7; no DNA is available, so the TRBD1 call from TCRdb remains unchecked. CDR1 and CDR2 (germline): MDHEN, SYDVKM. The CDR3 runs 15 residues. The CDR3 loop is CASSPRFRGPYEQYF. The variable domain in full, with the rest retrieved from reference TRBV28 and TRBJ2-7, is DVKVTQSSRYLVKRTGEKVFLECVQDMDHENMFWYRQDPGLGLRLIYFSYDVKMKEKGDIPEGYSVSREKKERFSLILESASTNQTSMYLCASSPRFRGPYEQYFGPGTRLTVT.

V gene TRBV6-1 combines with J gene TRBJ2-2; TCRdb indicates TRBD1, and absent DNA this call remains unverified. The germline V gene encodes CDR1 MNHNS and CDR2 SASEGT. CDR3 size: 14 residues. The CDR3 reads CASSRGTGSGELFF.

The CDR3 loop reads CASISTGGSNIQYF. This sequence joins TRBV12-3 or TRBV12-4 and TRBJ2-4; the TCRdb D gene call, TRBD1, has no DNA to confirm it. This CDR3 spans 14 amino acids.